This T cell receptor beta chain is drawn from a study of early T cells in non-severe SARS-CoV-2 infection. Across the study: The chains were unpaired, and the sequenced material was bulk RNA from unsorted whole blood.

TCRdb processed the 5' RACE reads anew with MiXCR; each CDR3 protein has one entry. The table lists about 130,000 distinct CDR3 sequences, more than 12% of them singletons, with 20% to 25% in the top ten. Germline V CDR1 and CDR2: SGHTA, FQGTGA. The CDR3 runs 13 residues. Trimming cost V 3 bases and J 3 bases, with 8 bases left between them. This clonotype has only a few counts. The sequenced material came from whole blood. The TCR sequence derives from an adult who was a healthcare worker with PCR-confirmed SARS-CoV-2 infection or an uninfected control (not recorded which). The chain joins TRBV7-3 to TRBJ1-1; TRBD1 is a possible D gene (5 bases). CDR3 DNA sequence: TGTGCCAGCAGCTTCGAGGGGTACACTGAAGCTTTCTTT. It translates to CASSFEGYTEAFF.